These 18 T cell receptor beta chains came from one sample sequenced in a study of blood T cell repertoires in COVID-19. TCRdb's table, derived via immunoSEQ multiplex PCR, lists solely in-frame clones and lacks some. Of around 150,000 clones listed, over 80% are singletons. The sequencing input was peripheral blood. All receptors come from a woman in her forties or fifties with acute or convalescent COVID-19.

This chain joins TRBV3-1 (or the pseudogene TRBV3-2) and TRBJ1-3, with TRBD1 as a possible D gene (5 bases). Trimming took 6 bases from V and 3 from J, leaving 12 bases between them. The CDR3 is 14 amino acids. CDR1 LGHDT and CDR2 YNNKEL come from the germline V gene (reference sequence). CDR3 DNA: TGTGCCAGCAGGCAAAGGGGTGGTGGAAACACCATATATTTT. Amino acids: CASRQRGGGNTIYF.

This clone was seen only once. The V call is TRBV15, the J call TRBJ1-4, with D unclear. There are 15 residues in the CDR3. The V end lost 0 bases, the J end lost 4 bases, and 9 bases lay between the germline ends. Germline V gives CDR1 LNHNV, CDR2 YYDKDF (reference sequence). CDR3 nucleotides: TGTGCCACCAGCAGAGAGGTCGGGGATAATGAAAAACTGTTTTTT. This sequence encodes CATSREVGDNEKLFF. Based on the CDR3 plus reference TRBV15 and TRBJ1-4, the full variable domain is DAMVIQNPRYQVTQFGKPVTLSCSQTLNHNVMYWYQQKSSQAPKLLFHYYDKDFNNEADTPDNFQSRRPNTSFCFLDIRSPGLGDTAMYLCATSREVGDNEKLFFGSGTQLSVL.

The rearrangement links TRBV4-1 to TRBJ2-1; the D gene is possibly TRBD2 (5 bases). Germline values: CDR1 MGHRA, CDR2 YSYEKL. This CDR3 is 16 amino acids long. With 2 bases removed from V and 4 bases from J, the gap between germline ends came to 15 bases. The CDR3 here is CASSQSLSGWYNEQFF. As DNA, the CDR3 is TGCGCCAGCAGCCAAAGTTTATCGGGGTGGTACAATGAGCAGTTCTTC.

The rearrangement joins TRBV19 to TRBJ2-7, with D possibly matching TRBD2 (5 bases). Trimming cost V 4 bases and J 3 bases, with 16 bases left between them. The CDR3 is 15 amino acids. Germline CDR1 LNHDA, CDR2 SQIVND (reference sequence). The CDR3: CASSRRGLNVYEQYF. The CDR3 nucleotides read TGTGCCAGTAGTAGGAGAGGGCTAAATGTCTACGAGCAGTACTTC.

As DNA, the CDR3 is TGTGCCAGTAGTCCTCGCGGGGGGGCCGGCTATGGCTACACCTTC. It yields the protein CASSPRGGAGYGYTF. The chain employs TRBV19 and TRBJ1-2; a weak D match, TRBD1 (6 bases). V lost 5 bases to trimming and J lost 4 bases, with 17 bases between them. This CDR3 has 15 residues. In germline, CDR1 is LNHDA, CDR2 SQIVND (reference sequence). Full variable domain (outside the CDR3, taken from reference TRBV19 and TRBJ1-2): DGGITQSPKYLFRKEGQNVTLSCEQNLNHDAMYWYRQDPGQGLRLIYYSQIVNDFQKGDIAEGYSVSREKKESFPLTVTSAQKNPTAFYLCASSPRGGAGYGYTFGSGTRLTVV.

V is TRBV19 and J is TRBJ2-7, with a weak D call TRBD1 (7 bases). CDR1 and CDR2 (germline): LNHDA, SQIVND (reference sequence). There are 14 residues in the CDR3. Trimming pared 2 bases from V and 2 bases from J, leaving 10 bases between. Written as DNA, the CDR3 is TGTGCCAGTAGTATACAGGGGGGCCCCTACGAGCAGTACTTC. This codes for CASSIQGGPYEQYF.

The rearrangement uses TRBV19 and TRBJ1-1; 9 bases line up with TRBD1. The trim removed 5 bases at V and 5 bases at J, leaving 6 bases unmatched. The germline V gene encodes CDR1 LNHDA and CDR2 SQIVND (reference sequence). The CDR3 length is 14 residues. The CDR3 bases are TGTGCCAGTAGTGGACAGGGGTTTTTGACTGAAGCTTTCTTT. Its translation is CASSGQGFLTEAFF.

The chain couples TRBV9 to TRBJ2-5, with 9 bases fitting TRBD2. The trim removed 0 bases at V and 5 bases at J, leaving 5 bases unmatched. The length of the CDR3 is 15 residues. Germline-derived CDR1 and CDR2 are SGDLS and YYNGEE. CDR3 loop: CASSVAAGLAETQYF. CDR3 nucleotides: TGTGCCAGCAGCGTAGCCGCGGGACTAGCTGAGACCCAGTACTTC.

V and J are TRBV29-1 and TRBJ2-7, with D tentatively TRBD2 (5 bases). Germline V gives CDR1 SQVTM, CDR2 ANQGSEA. Deletions cut 8 bases from V and 3 bases from J, with 14 bases between. The CDR3 extends over 12 amino acids. The CDR3 bases are TGCAGCTTCGGAGGTGCCGGCTACGAGCAGTACTTC. It codes for CSFGGAGYEQYF.

V and J are TRBV14 and TRBJ2-2; D remains unclear. The CDR3 runs to 18 residues. The germline V gene has CDR1 SGHDN and CDR2 FVKESK. With 4 bases removed from V and 2 bases from J, the gap between germline ends came to 20 bases. This chain's CDR3 is CASSPGSARNYNTGELFF. The CDR3 region has the DNA TGTGCCAGCAGCCCTGGTAGTGCGAGAAATTACAACACCGGGGAGCTGTTTTTT.

V is TRBV28 and J is TRBJ2-7; tentative D call: TRBD2 (6 bases). CDR3 size: 14 residues. The V end was cut by 8 bases, the J end by 3 bases, with 17 bases between. Per germline, CDR1 MDHEN and CDR2 SYDVKM. In nucleotides, the CDR3 is TGTGCCAGCGGGAGGCAGGGCGTCTTCTACGAGCAGTACTTC. This encodes CASGRQGVFYEQYF.

The rearrangement links TRBV7-2 to TRBJ2-2; TRBD1 matches 10 bases. The CDR3 runs 15 residues. Germline values: CDR1 SGHTA, CDR2 FQGNSA. The V and J ends lost 7 bases and 6 bases, in that order; junction bases with no gene match: 8. CDR3 loop: CASTFDRGRPGELFF. The CDR3 DNA reads as TGTGCCAGCACCTTTGACAGGGGGCGCCCCGGGGAGCTGTTTTTT.

The CDR3 loop reads CSVLQGGALNEQFF. CDR3 coding DNA: TGCAGCGTCTTACAGGGGGGGGCACTCAATGAGCAGTTCTTC. The chain is built from TRBV29-1 and TRBJ2-1; the D gene is possibly TRBD1 (8 bases). CDR1 is SQVTM, CDR2 ANQGSEA, per germline. The CDR3 is 14 residues long. V was pared by 6 bases and J by 6 bases, with 18 bases between.

This chain connects TRBV24-1 to TRBJ1-5, with a tentative D call TRBD1 (6 bases). The ends were cut back, 2 bases at V and 8 bases at J, with 12 bases in the middle. CDR1 is KGHDR and CDR2 is SFDVKD in the germline V gene. This CDR3 spans 14 amino acids. The CDR3 nucleotides are TGTGCCACCAGTGATTGGGCAGGGGCAGAGCCCCAGCATTTT. Amino acid sequence: CATSDWAGAEPQHF.

This clone appeared once. The chain employs TRBV9 and TRBJ1-2; D uncertain. The germline CDR1 and CDR2 sequences are SGDLS and YYNGEE. CDR3 length equals 15 residues. V lost 4 bases and J 3 bases, leaving 16 bases between the germline ends. As DNA, the CDR3 is TGTGCCAGCAGCTTGTACTCGGGTCATCACTATGGCTACACCTTC. It translates to CASSLYSGHHYGYTF.

The chain combines TRBV14 with TRBJ1-1; D remains unclear. The CDR3 consists of 13 residues. Trimming pared 2 bases from V and 4 bases from J, leaving 8 bases between. CDR1 and CDR2 (germline): SGHDN, FVKESK. The CDR3 loop is CASSQYGSTEAFF. The CDR3 DNA reads as TGTGCCAGCAGCCAATATGGGAGCACTGAAGCTTTCTTT. Full variable domain (missing parts from reference TRBV14 and TRBJ1-1): EAGVTQFPSHSVIEKGQTVTLRCDPISGHDNLYWYRRVMGKEIKFLLHFVKESKQDESGMPNNRFLAERTGGTYSTLKVQPAELEDSGVYFCASSQYGSTEAFFGQGTRLTVV.

This chain uses TRBV24-1 with TRBJ2-5; D is possibly TRBD2 (6 bases). Per the germline V gene, CDR1 is KGHDR and CDR2 is SFDVKD. Trimming took 5 bases from V and 0 from J, leaving 6 bases between them. This CDR3 comprises 13 residues. CDR3 in DNA: TGTGCCACCAGTGCGGGGGACCAAGAGACCCAGTACTTC. It is translated as CATSAGDQETQYF.

This sequence joins TRBV9 and TRBJ1-5; the D is unclear. The CDR3 runs to 15 residues. V was cut by 0 bases and J by 0 bases, with 7 bases left in between. The germline V gene encodes CDR1 SGDLS and CDR2 YYNGEE. CDR3 region: CASSVGGLSNQPQHF. CDR3 bases: TGTGCCAGCAGCGTAGGAGGTCTTAGCAATCAGCCCCAGCATTTT.